Listed here are 13 T cell receptor beta chains from one sample, sequenced in a study of OX40 agonist ivuxolimab in advanced cancers. Library preparation employed the immunoSEQ multiplex PCR assay. Entries here come from immuneACCESS through TCRdb and include only in-frame sequences with V and J called. Some clones fail to appear in such tables; in the studies checked, an unresolved V gene covers under half of the shortfall, and the cause of the remainder is unknown. Within this sample are about 77,000 clones, with around 90% of them counted one time only. The ten largest clones take up about 1.8% of the sample. The sequencing used CD4+ or CD8+ T cells sorted from blood, collected in a trial of the OX40 agonist ivuxolimab. These receptors were collected from an adult with an advanced solid tumor such as melanoma, head and neck, liver or kidney cancer.

The genes are TRBV5-4 and TRBJ1-1; TRBD1 matches at 9 bases. The germline gives CDR1 SGHNT, CDR2 YYREEE (reference sequence). V gave up 0 bases and J gave up 6 bases; unmatched junction bases: 9. This CDR3 contains 16 residues. CDR3 amino acids: CASSLAGQGMGAEAFF. The DNA of the CDR3 is TGTGCCAGCAGCTTGGCCGGACAGGGGATGGGGGCTGAAGCTTTCTTT. Supplemented by reference TRBV5-4 and TRBJ1-1, the full variable domain reads ETGVTQSPTHLIKTRGQQVTLRCSSQSGHNTVSWYQQALGQGPQFIFQYYREEENGRGNFPPRFSGLQFPNYSSELNVNALELDDSALYLCASSLAGQGMGAEAFFGQGTRLTVV.

This sequence joins TRBV11-1 and TRBJ2-2; no clear D gene. CDR1 SGHAT and CDR2 FQDESV come from the germline V gene (reference sequence). This CDR3 has 14 residues. Trimming stripped 4 bases from V and 4 bases from J, with 10 bases between. The CDR3 loop is CASSSKDRTGELFF. For the CDR3, the DNA is TGTGCCAGCAGCTCAAAAGACCGCACCGGGGAGCTGTTTTTT.

Only a few counts were recorded for this clone. V usage is TRBV28 and J usage is TRBJ1-5; 10 bases line up with TRBD1. The CDR3 spans 16 residues. Germline trimming cut 5 bases from V and 9 bases from J; bases unmatched to any gene: 13. The germline gives CDR1 MDHEN, CDR2 SYDVKM. The DNA of the CDR3 is TGTGCCAGCAGTCCCGGGACAGGGGTAGGTGCTGGGCCCCAGCATTTT. Translation gives CASSPGTGVGAGPQHF.

CDR3 bases: TGTGCCAGCAGTCGACAGGCCTACAATGAGCAGTTCTTC. Translated: CASSRQAYNEQFF. The chain uses TRBV27 and TRBJ2-1; a possible D gene is TRBD1 (6 bases). The CDR3 covers 13 residues. Germline V lookup: CDR1 MNHEY, CDR2 SMNVEV (reference sequence). Trimming stripped 5 bases from V and 2 bases from J, with 7 bases between.

The chain employs TRBV11-3 and TRBJ1-2; D gene ambiguous. This CDR3 comprises 13 residues. CDR1 is SGHNT, CDR2 YENEEA, per germline. V was trimmed by 5 bases and J by 8 bases, leaving 15 bases between them. The CDR3 region has the DNA TGTGCCAGCAGCCCCGGACCGGAGAGCGGCTACACCTTC. Its translation: CASSPGPESGYTF.

The gene calls are TRBV19 and TRBJ2-5, with D possibly matching TRBD1 (5 bases). Germline V gene data show CDR1 as LNHDA and CDR2 as SQIVND (reference sequence). With 10 bases removed from V and 3 bases from J, the gap between germline ends came to 18 bases. CDR3 size: 14 residues. The CDR3 reads CATGPGLWEETQYF. CDR3 bases: TGTGCCACTGGTCCAGGGCTTTGGGAAGAGACCCAGTACTTC.

This clone was counted only a few times. The chain links TRBV6-1 to TRBJ1-6, with unresolved D. V was cut by 7 bases and J by 5 bases, with 12 bases left in between. Per germline, CDR1 MNHNS and CDR2 SASEGT. There are 14 residues in the CDR3. The CDR3 nucleotides are TGTGCCAGCATGACTAGGGCTGATAATTCACCCCTCCACTTT. Its protein product is CASMTRADNSPLHF.

The rearrangement joins TRBV5-6 to TRBJ1-3, with a weak D call TRBD1 (5 bases). The CDR3 extends over 16 amino acids. Germline V gene data show CDR1 as SGHDT and CDR2 as YYEEEE. The V and J ends lost 3 bases and 0 bases respectively, with 13 bases between them. CDR3 nucleotides: TGTGCCAGCAGCTCGAAGACAGCCTACTCTGGAAACACCATATATTTT. It translates to CASSSKTAYSGNTIYF.

The chain carries TRBV14 and TRBJ2-1; D could derive from TRBD1 or TRBD2 (5 bases each). This CDR3 comprises 15 residues. Germline CDR1 and CDR2: SGHDN and FVKESK. The ends were cut back, 3 bases at V and 3 bases at J, with 12 bases in the middle. CDR3 in DNA: TGTGCCAGCAGCCAGGGACCTCTCAACTACAATGAGCAGTTCTTC. This translates into CASSQGPLNYNEQFF.

The J gene is TRBJ2-3, the V gene TRBV28, with 11 bases aligning to TRBD2. After removal of 7 bases from V and 3 bases from J, the junction contained 21 bases not matched to a gene. CDR1 and CDR2 (germline): MDHEN, SYDVKM. There are 20 residues in the CDR3. The CDR3 sequence is CASTLPPTSGSGGGTDTQYF. CDR3 bases: TGTGCCAGCACCCTGCCCCCTACTAGCGGGAGCGGAGGTGGGACAGATACGCAGTATTTT. The variable domain in full, completed from reference TRBV28 and TRBJ2-3, reads DVKVTQSSRYLVKRTGEKVFLECVQDMDHENMFWYRQDPGLGLRLIYFSYDVKMKEKGDIPEGYSVSREKKERFSLILESASTNQTSMYLCASTLPPTSGSGGGTDTQYFGPGTRLTVL.

The chain recombines TRBV6-1 with TRBJ2-5, with a tentative D call TRBD1 (6 bases). Trimming took 6 bases from V and 5 from J, leaving 16 bases between them. In germline, CDR1 is MNHNS, CDR2 SASEGT. This CDR3 region has 14 residues. The CDR3 coding sequence is TGTGCCAGCAGGATGTTCACCCAGGGGGAGACCCAGTACTTC. Amino acids: CASRMFTQGETQYF.

The CDR3: CASSLAAEGGETQYF. In DNA, the CDR3 is TGTGCCAGCAGCCTAGCGGCCGAGGGGGGAGAGACCCAGTACTTC. V usage is TRBV11-3 and J usage is TRBJ2-5; TRBD2 is a possible D gene (7 bases). Germline CDR1 reads SGHNT; CDR2 reads YENEEA. Trimming cost V 5 bases and J 4 bases, with 17 bases left between them. The CDR3 contains 15 residues.

The rearrangement links TRBV19 to TRBJ2-5; D call uncertain. The CDR3 loop spans 14 amino acids. Trimming shortened V by 3 bases and J by 0 bases, and 8 bases separated the two germline ends. Germline V lookup: CDR1 LNHDA, CDR2 SQIVND (reference sequence). This chain's CDR3 is CASSISRNQETQYF. In nucleotides, the CDR3 is TGTGCCAGTAGTATCTCCAGAAACCAAGAGACCCAGTACTTC.